The clone carrying this TCR beta chain was observed a handful of times. Its antigen is undetermined. The data are from a study of blood T cells in healthy people across ages. Study-wide results and caveats: The authors considered diversity estimates from one million T cells to be underestimates.

V was cut by 3 bases and J by 6 bases, with 14 bases left in between. CDR3 size: 14 residues. Through a sample-barcoded 5' primer and a J-beta primer mix, a second PCR was run for roughly 6 to 12 cycles. TCRdb re-called the 5' RACE reads with MiXCR, one entry per CDR3 protein. The table has 540,000 or so distinct CDR3 sequences, about 24% seen once. The data also belong to a second study, concerning T cells of mothers and their children. This second report adds: Each donor was one of three healthy Caucasian mothers or one of their six children. In related and unrelated pairs alike, thymic selection shapes TCR recombination output, with inherited differences minor. Slightly higher but non-significant overlap marked related mother-child pairs versus unrelated pairs.

This sequence joins TRBV12-3 or TRBV12-4 and TRBJ1-2; D ambiguous. Sequenced sample: blood. The clonotype was recovered from a boy aged 5-17 years in good health. This CDR3 is CASSLMAGADGYTF. CDR3 in DNA: TGTGCCAGCAGTTTGATGGCAGGTGCAGATGGCTACACCTTC.